The T cell receptor (beta chain) under discussion was sequenced for a study of blood T cell repertoires in COVID-19. Study summary: T cells, B-cell-depleted T cells, or PBMCs provided the cDNA or gDNA that served as material.

Per the germline V gene, CDR1 is SGHAT and CDR2 is FQNNGV. The CDR3 runs to 15 residues. The V and J ends lost 5 bases and 5 bases, in that order; junction bases with no gene match: 9. In the authors' methods: How many nucleated cells were present was estimated from reference gene primer amplification. Produced via immunoSEQ multiplex PCR; TCRdb's table is partial and in-frame only. For V, J and clone size, that table is used; D and trimming come from the DNA. The sample records 200,000 or so clones, roughly nine tenths being singletons. The chain uses TRBV11-2 and TRBJ2-1, with 7 bases matching TRBD2. Input material: peripheral blood. This sequence was found in a man aged 35 to 55 with active or convalescent COVID-19. The CDR3 bases are TGTGCCAGCAGCGGATGGACTAGTAGCCACAATGAGCAGTTCTTC. Translated, it gives CASSGWTSSHNEQFF.